The present entry profiles one TCR beta chain with its context. PCR involved 60 Vbeta and 13 Jbeta primers. Some clones are missing from TCRdb's copy, which holds only in-frame ones; the method was immunoSEQ multiplex PCR. Of about 140,000 clones listed, 76% were seen once; the top ten hold 2.5% to 3.5%. These data belong to a study of cytomegalovirus exposure and HLA in healthy donors. Donors counted as nominally healthy when sampled, yet unrecorded immune exposures were likely. Sequenced material: PBMCs. This clonotype originated in a man aged 35 to 55 in good health and CMV-seronegative.

This CDR3 reads CSAIVNEKLFF. CDR3 nucleotide sequence: TGCAGCGCGATAGTTAATGAAAAACTGTTTTTT. V usage is TRBV29-1 and J usage is TRBJ1-4; D is uncertain. Trimming took 7 bases from V and 4 from J, leaving 7 bases between them. The CDR3 totals 11 residues. CDR1 and CDR2 (germline): SQVTM, ANQGSEA. The full variable domain, rest sourced from reference TRBV29-1 and TRBJ1-4, is SAVISQKPSRDICQRGTSLTIQCQVDSQVTMMFWYRQQPGQSLTLIATANQGSEATYESGFVIDKFPISRPNLTFSTLTVSNMSPEDSSIYLCSAIVNEKLFFGSGTQLSVL.